Below, 27 T cell receptor beta chains from the same sample are listed, as sequenced in a study of regulatory T cells in long-lasting Graves disease. The time point denotes: persistent/refractory GD, antithyroid drugs over 5 years with positive TRAb. Following extraction of RNA from PBMCs, that RNA was used to make the TCR library. Building the TCR beta libraries relied on iRepertoire HTBI primers, and CDR3 regions underwent Arm-PCR. From the multiplex PCR reads, TCRdb called clonotypes with MiXCR, one entry per CDR3 protein. The table records approximately 500,000 distinct CDR3 sequences, roughly a fifth of them present only once. Sequences were derived from peripheral blood mononuclear cells (PBMCs), sampled when the disease was refractory, from a patient treated with antithyroid drugs. All receptors derive from a female donor with Graves disease.

In this sample, this clonotype turned up many times. The V gene is TRBV2, the J gene TRBJ1-2, with D maybe TRBD1 (6 bases). The germline V gene has CDR1 SNHLY and CDR2 FYNNEI. V was trimmed by 2 bases and J by 4 bases, leaving 14 bases between them. This CDR3 comprises 15 residues. Here the CDR3 DNA reads TGTGCCAGCAGTGAAACAGGGAGGGAACTCTATGGCTACACCTTC. It is translated as CASSETGRELYGYTF.

This clonotype was detected ten times or more. J is TRBJ2-7 and V is TRBV28, with TRBD2 matching 10 bases. Germline values: CDR1 MDHEN, CDR2 SYDVKM. This CDR3 region has 16 residues. V was pared by 0 bases and J by 0 bases, with 2 bases of the junction left unmatched. The CDR3 loop reads CASSLWASGGSYEQYF. In nucleotides, the CDR3 is TGTGCCAGCAGTTTATGGGCTAGCGGGGGCTCCTACGAGCAGTACTTC.

The chain carries TRBV19 and TRBJ2-2, with a weak D call TRBD2 (7 bases). Germline V lookup: CDR1 LNHDA, CDR2 SQIVND (reference sequence). Trimming took 3 bases from V and 1 from J, leaving 12 bases between them. The CDR3 has 16 residues. The CDR3 DNA is TGTGCCAGTAGTATCGGCGGGGGCCTGAACACCGGGGAGCTGTTTTTT. Its translation: CASSIGGGLNTGELFF.

The chain has TRBV20-1 and TRBJ2-5; 7 bases align to TRBD1. V shed 5 bases and J 4 bases; nucleotides not matched to a gene: 7. The length of the CDR3 is 13 residues. Germline V gene data show CDR1 as DFQATT and CDR2 as SNEGSKA (reference sequence). The CDR3 DNA reads as TGCAGTGCTCCAAAGGGGGCGTTAGAGACCCAGTACTTC. This translates into CSAPKGALETQYF.

This clonotype was seen only a few times. This chain connects TRBV14 to TRBJ2-1, with D uncertain. Germline CDR1 SGHDN, CDR2 FVKESK. This CDR3 comprises 18 residues. V shed 0 bases and J shed 7 bases, with 22 bases lying between them. For the CDR3, the DNA is TGTGCCAGCAGCCAAGAGACCTGGGCTCTAGTTTTAGGGAATGAGCAGTTCTTC. This gives the protein CASSQETWALVLGNEQFF.

In this sample, this clonotype turned up many times. The CDR3 DNA reads TGCAGCGTTGAAGATCACACGACAGGGCGAGCTCCGGAAGGCTACACCTTC. Amino acids: CSVEDHTTGRAPEGYTF. The rearrangement uses TRBV29-1 and TRBJ1-2; 7 positions match TRBD1. The V segment lost 0 bases and the J segment 8 bases; nucleotides outside the gene matches: 18. The CDR3 covers 17 residues. Germline V gene data show CDR1 as SQVTM and CDR2 as ANQGSEA.

The chain uses TRBV28 and TRBJ2-3; D perhaps matches TRBD2 (5 bases). V was trimmed by 4 bases and J by 0 bases, leaving 14 bases between them. There are 16 residues in the CDR3. Per germline, CDR1 MDHEN and CDR2 SYDVKM. The CDR3 coding sequence is TGTGCCAGCAGTTCACACGGCGGGCCCAGCACAGATACGCAGTATTTT. This sequence encodes CASSSHGGPSTDTQYF.

In nucleotides, the CDR3 is TGTGCCACCAGTGATTTGACTTGGTATTCCAGGAAAGGCTACGAGCAGTACTTC. Amino acids: CATSDLTWYSRKGYEQYF. The rearrangement joins TRBV24-1 to TRBJ2-7; D is undetermined. The germline gives CDR1 KGHDR, CDR2 SFDVKD. V dropped 0 bases and J dropped 3 bases, with 20 bases sitting between them. CDR3 length: 18 residues.

This clonotype was recorded a few times. CDR3 region: CSDMDPEGETQYF. The CDR3 nucleotides read TGCAGCGACATGGACCCCGAAGGGGAGACCCAGTACTTC. The genes are TRBV29-1 and TRBJ2-5, with D unclear. The V gene lost 7 bases and the J gene lost 5 bases, with 17 bases spanning the gap. Germline lookup yields CDR1 SQVTM and CDR2 ANQGSEA. CDR3 length equals 13 residues.

This clonotype was recorded many times. The J gene is TRBJ2-5, the V gene TRBV20-1; 10 bases agree with TRBD2. The CDR3 totals 14 residues. With 6 bases clipped from V and 5 bases from J, the junction kept 9 bases outside the gene matches. Germline CDR1 and CDR2: DFQATT and SNEGSKA (reference sequence). CDR3 amino acids: CSAAGTSVGETQYF. DNA for the CDR3: TGCAGTGCAGCCGGGACTAGCGTCGGGGAGACCCAGTACTTC.

A note on this clonotype: This may be a read error, as it is one base from a much larger clone. The genes are TRBV9 and TRBJ1-1, with 7 bases that match TRBD1. The germline V gene has CDR1 SGDLS and CDR2 YYNGEE. The CDR3 covers 14 residues. CDR3 sequence: CASTPGQLNPEAFF. CDR3 DNA sequence: TGTGCCAGCACCCCGGGACAGTTGAACCCTGAAGCTTTCTTT.

This clonotype has a handful of counts. This chain joins TRBV19 and TRBJ2-3, with D perhaps matching TRBD2 (5 bases). The CDR3 runs to 14 residues. CDR1 and CDR2 from the germline V gene are LNHDA and SQIVND (reference sequence). V lost 5 bases and J 3 bases, leaving 12 bases between the germline ends. The CDR3 region is CASSPARLTDTQYF. The DNA of the CDR3 is TGTGCCAGTAGTCCAGCGAGACTAACAGATACGCAGTATTTT.

In its sample, this clonotype was seen many times. V usage is TRBV28 and J usage is TRBJ2-5, with D hard to call. The CDR3 extends over 15 amino acids. Trimming removed 1 base at V and 1 base at J, with 10 bases between. The germline CDR1 and CDR2 sequences are MDHEN and SYDVKM. CDR3 nucleotide sequence: TGTGCCAGCAGTTTATACGGAACTTTCCAAGAGACCCAGTACTTC. Translation gives CASSLYGTFQETQYF.

The DNA for the CDR3 is TGTGCCAGCAGTAGGCGGACTGCCAAGCAGTACTTC. Amino acids: CASSRRTAKQYF. The chain uses TRBV7-9 and TRBJ2-7, with D perhaps matching TRBD2 (5 bases). V lost 6 bases, J lost 8 bases, and 14 bases lay in between. Germline lookup yields CDR1 SEHNR and CDR2 FQNEAQ (reference sequence). CDR3 size: 12 residues.

The chain carries TRBV13 and TRBJ2-2, with D perhaps matching TRBD1 or TRBD2 (5 bases each). The CDR3 runs 14 residues. The V end was cut by 5 bases, the J end by 9 bases, with 16 bases between. Looked up from germline, CDR1 is PRHDT and CDR2 is FYEKMQ (reference sequence). CDR3 region: CASSHTGTERELFF. CDR3 nucleotide sequence: TGTGCCAGCAGCCATACCGGGACCGAGCGGGAGCTGTTTTTT.

V usage is TRBV6-5 and J usage is TRBJ2-2; D may be TRBD1 (5 bases). CDR3 length: 15 residues. Germline V CDR1 and CDR2: MNHEY, SVGAGI. V lost 0 bases to trimming and J lost 2 bases, with 7 bases between them. The CDR3 DNA follows: TGTGCCAGCAGTTACTCTCAGGGAAACACCGGGGAGCTGTTTTTT. Amino acids: CASSYSQGNTGELFF.

This clonotype has a count of ten or more. The rearrangement joins TRBV6-1 to TRBJ1-4, with D perhaps TRBD1 (5 bases). The V gene lost 2 bases and the J gene lost 6 bases, with 10 bases spanning the gap. In germline, CDR1 is MNHNS, CDR2 SASEGT. The CDR3 consists of 14 residues. CDR3 coding DNA: TGTGCCAGCAGTGAAAGTGACAGTGATGAAAAACTGTTTTTT. This translates into CASSESDSDEKLFF.

The rearrangement links TRBV6-2 or TRBV6-3 to TRBJ2-1, with TRBD1 matching 9 bases. Per the germline V gene, CDR1 is MNHEY and CDR2 is SVGEGT. The CDR3 sequence is 16 residues long. Trimming at V came to 4 bases and at J to 1 base, leaving 5 bases not matched to a gene. CDR3 amino acids: CASSFRGQGSYNEQFF. For the CDR3, the DNA is TGTGCCAGCAGTTTCCGGGGACAGGGATCCTACAATGAGCAGTTCTTC.

There are many counts of this clonotype. The gene calls are TRBV6-1 and TRBJ1-2; the D gene is possibly TRBD1 (5 bases). Germline V lookup: CDR1 MNHNS, CDR2 SASEGT. The CDR3 length is 17 residues. The V end was cut by 6 bases, the J end by 8 bases, with 28 bases between. DNA of the CDR3: TGTGCCAGCAGCTCCTCCGGGACGGGCAGAAACCCCGAGGGCTACACCTTC. Protein product: CASSSSGTGRNPEGYTF.

Many counts were recorded for this clonotype. The V call is TRBV15, the J call TRBJ1-4; the D is unclear. The CDR3 has 15 amino acids. Germline V gives CDR1 LNHNV, CDR2 YYDKDF (reference sequence). The ends were cut back, 0 bases at V and 8 bases at J, with 13 bases in the middle. This chain's CDR3 is CATSREPGTGEKLFF. In DNA, the CDR3 is TGTGCCACCAGCAGAGAGCCAGGCACGGGAGAAAAACTGTTTTTT. The full variable domain, completed using reference TRBV15 and TRBJ1-4, is DAMVIQNPRYQVTQFGKPVTLSCSQTLNHNVMYWYQQKSSQAPKLLFHYYDKDFNNEADTPDNFQSRRPNTSFCFLDIRSPGLGDTAMYLCATSREPGTGEKLFFGSGTQLSVL.

V gene TRBV4-3 combines with J gene TRBJ1-1, with 11 nucleotides matching TRBD1. Germline CDR1 reads LGHNA; CDR2 reads YSLEER. The length of the CDR3 is 16 residues. The trim removed 0 bases at V and 5 bases at J, leaving 5 bases unmatched. CDR3 DNA: TGCGCCAGCAGCCAAGATAGGTGGGACAGGGGGACTGAAGCTTTCTTT. It encodes CASSQDRWDRGTEAFF.

The table lists this clonotype with many counts. The rearrangement uses TRBV29-1 and TRBJ1-1; TRBD1 might be the D (6 bases). With 5 bases removed from V and 5 bases from J, the gap between germline ends came to 15 bases. CDR3 length: 13 amino acids. CDR1 is SQVTM, CDR2 ANQGSEA, per germline. For the CDR3, the DNA is TGCAGCGTTTTTCGGGGGGCTGGAACTGAAGCTTTCTTT. Its protein is CSVFRGAGTEAFF.

This chain links TRBV4-1 with TRBJ1-1; 7 bases agree with TRBD1. CDR1 MGHRA and CDR2 YSYEKL come from the germline V gene. V lost 1 base and J lost 0; bases outside the gene matches: 5. The CDR3 is made up of 16 amino acids. The DNA for the CDR3 is TGCGCCAGCAGCCAAGGGGGGACAGCCATGAACACTGAAGCTTTCTTT. Translation: CASSQGGTAMNTEAFF.

This clonotype was recorded at least ten times. This chain uses TRBV20-1 with TRBJ2-5; 8 bases map to TRBD2. Germline V gene lookup returns CDR1 DFQATT and CDR2 SNEGSKA (reference sequence). Unmatched junction bases numbered 3, after V lost 5 bases and J lost 4 bases. The CDR3 has 12 amino acids. The chain's CDR3 is CSAGLAGETQYF. DNA for the CDR3: TGCAGTGCTGGACTAGCAGGAGAGACCCAGTACTTC.

This clonotype was recorded at least ten times. V is TRBV12-3 or TRBV12-4 and J is TRBJ2-5; weak D call: TRBD1 (6 bases). The CDR3 spans 15 residues. Trimming left V 4 bases short and J 2 bases short, with 14 bases between. Here the CDR3 reads CASSYHSDRQETQYF. The CDR3 DNA is TGTGCCAGCAGTTATCATTCGGACAGACAAGAGACCCAGTACTTC.

J is TRBJ1-5 and V is TRBV4-3, with D unclear. V lost 0 bases and J 1 base, leaving 16 bases between the germline ends. The germline gives CDR1 LGHNA, CDR2 YSLEER. The CDR3 has 18 residues. CDR3 DNA: TGCGCCAGCAGCCAAGATATCGGAGGGCTGGGAAGCAATCAGCCCCAGCATTTT. Its protein product is CASSQDIGGLGSNQPQHF.

This clonotype was seen at least ten times. The gene calls are TRBV11-2 and TRBJ2-7; D gene uncertain. The ends were cut back, 1 base at V and 2 bases at J, with 9 bases in the middle. Germline lookup yields CDR1 SGHAT and CDR2 FQNNGV. CDR3 length: 14 amino acids. CDR3 loop: CASSLGPTPYEQYF. The CDR3 coding sequence is TGTGCCAGCAGCTTAGGTCCGACCCCCTACGAGCAGTACTTC.